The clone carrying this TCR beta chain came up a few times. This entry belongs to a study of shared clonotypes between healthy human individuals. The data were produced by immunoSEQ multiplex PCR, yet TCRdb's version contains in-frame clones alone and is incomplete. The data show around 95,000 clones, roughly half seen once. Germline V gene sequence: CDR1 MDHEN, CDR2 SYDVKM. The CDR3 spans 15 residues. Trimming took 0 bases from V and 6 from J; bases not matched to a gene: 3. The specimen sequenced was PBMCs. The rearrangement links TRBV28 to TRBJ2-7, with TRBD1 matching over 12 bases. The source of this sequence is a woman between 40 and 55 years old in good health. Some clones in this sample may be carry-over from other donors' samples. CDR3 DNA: TGTGCCAGCAGTTTATGGGGACAGGGGGCAGTCGAGCAGTACTTC. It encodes CASSLWGQGAVEQYF.